This T cell receptor (beta chain) was sequenced during a study of naive and memory T cell subsets. Comments on this clonotype: The antigen is not known.

The beta constant-region primer was an equimolar mix of two oligonucleotides covering TRBC1 and TRBC2. Nested alpha and beta constant-region primers with the SP2 primer drove four PCR rounds on ligated cDNA. TCRdb re-derived calls from the UMI-ligation and nested PCR reads in MiXCR, one entry per CDR3 protein. Here the sample spans over 110,000 distinct CDR3 sequences, approximately 18% being singletons. Overnight CMV lysate stimulation of fresh PBMCs defined donor CMV status by CD4+ IFNgamma. General study points: Especially in CD8 cells, naive repertoires contained a few larger clonotypes, possibly CD45RA-re-expressing memory cells.

The material sequenced was naive CD8+ T cells from blood. The source is a human donor in good health.

CDR3: CASSWGAEAFF. The CDR3 nucleotides are TGTGCCAGCAGTTGGGGGGCTGAAGCTTTCTTT. The rearrangement links TRBV6-2 or TRBV6-3 to TRBJ1-1; maybe TRBD1 (5 bases). V was cut by 4 bases and J by 6 bases, with 6 bases left in between. The germline CDR1 and CDR2 sequences are MNHEY and SVGEGT. CDR3 size: 11 residues.